The clone carrying this T cell receptor (beta chain) was observed at least ten times. No antigen is known for it. The sample is drawn from a study of T cells after yellow fever vaccination. For the study at large: SMART-Seq v4 Ultra Low Input prepared libraries from low-cell fractions.

A process of 5'RACE template switching, which added a universal primer site and UMIs, was used to make TCR cDNA. TCRdb analysed the 5' RACE reads with MiXCR anew, one entry per CDR3 protein. The repertoire holds about 69,000 distinct CDR3 sequences, with approximately 5.9% as singletons. Regarding the study as a whole: The booster response re-showed most primary clones: approximately 97% CD4, approximately 90% CD8. Among all clonotypes, a small share was observed in both CD4 and CD8 compartments.

Sequenced here: CD4+ T cells sorted from PBMCs, sampled roughly 15 days after the first yellow fever vaccination. This TCR came from a man aged 18 to 29 who received the YFV17D yellow fever vaccine.

CDR3 residues: CASSPGAESSGNTIYF. The CDR3 nucleotides are TGTGCCAGCTCACCAGGGGCAGAGAGCTCTGGAAACACCATATATTTT. The chain is built from TRBV18 and TRBJ1-3; possible D gene TRBD1, 5 bases. The germline V and J ends were trimmed by 2 bases and 0 bases, with 11 bases remaining between them. CDR1 is KGHSH and CDR2 is LQKENI in the germline V gene. There are 16 residues in the CDR3.